These 23 T cell receptor beta chains share one sample of origin, sequenced in a study of T cell responses to AZD1222 COVID-19 vaccine (dated by TCRdb to about 2021). Library construction relied on the immunoSEQ multiplex PCR assay. Here the immuneACCESS table is served through TCRdb, limited to in-frame sequences with V and J called. Missing clones are a known gap in these copies; in checked studies unresolved V genes cover under half, and the rest lacks a known reason. The sample table contains about 140,000 clones; only one count was recorded for 91% of them. The top ten clones comprise 7.5% to 9.5% of the sample. The sample's time point, from its label and the paper: about 28 days (+/-7) after the second vaccine dose. The sample's treatment or condition label is to be understood as: meningococcal conjugate vaccine given as trial control. The sample was peripheral blood, taken 28 days after the second dose of the MenACWY control vaccine. All receptors come from an adult who received the MenACWY meningococcal vaccine as a control.

The chain joins TRBV28 to TRBJ1-5, with 8 bases identical to TRBD1. The CDR3 has 13 residues. The V gene's germline CDR1 is MDHEN and CDR2 SYDVKM. Trimming took 7 bases from V and 9 from J; bases not matched to a gene: 8. The CDR3 nucleotides read TGTGCCAGCATTGTGGCAGGGGGCTTGCCCCAGCATTTT. This sequence encodes CASIVAGGLPQHF.

The V gene is TRBV29-1, the J gene TRBJ1-1; TRBD1 aligns across 8 bases. Trimming cost V 7 bases and J 0 bases; bases outside gene matches: 28. Per germline, CDR1 SQVTM and CDR2 ANQGSEA. The CDR3 is 21 residues long. CDR3 DNA: TGCAGCGCGGACAGGGTGGTCTCCCTGGTCTCTGATTTTCGGGTGAACACTGAAGCTTTCTTT. Amino acid sequence: CSADRVVSLVSDFRVNTEAFF.

This chain links TRBV7-2 with TRBJ2-2; 8 nucleotides line up with TRBD1. This CDR3 region has 16 residues. The V gene end was trimmed by 3 bases and the J gene end by 0 bases; junction bases not matched to a gene: 3. CDR1 is SGHTA, CDR2 FQGNSA, per germline. The CDR3 sequence: CASSFQGAANTGELFF. In DNA, the CDR3 is TGTGCCAGCAGCTTTCAGGGGGCCGCGAACACCGGGGAGCTGTTTTTT. The full variable domain, its missing parts supplied by reference TRBV7-2 and TRBJ2-2, is GAGVSQSPSNKVTEKGKDVELRCDPISGHTALYWYRQSLGQGLEFLIYFQGNSAPDKSGLPSDRFSAERTGGSVSTLTIQRTQQEDSAVYLCASSFQGAANTGELFFGEGSRLTVL.

The CDR3 loop is CASSSGGINEKLFF. DNA of the CDR3: TGTGCCAGCAGTTCGGGTGGGATTAATGAAAAACTGTTTTTT. V usage is TRBV28 and J usage is TRBJ1-4; D uncertain. Germline loops: CDR1 MDHEN, CDR2 SYDVKM. The CDR3 loop spans 14 amino acids. The ends were cut back, 4 bases at V and 4 bases at J, with 10 bases in the middle.

The rearrangement joins TRBV19 to TRBJ1-5; D may be TRBD1 (5 bases). The CDR3 extends over 16 amino acids. Trimming took off 7 bases at V and 0 bases at J, with 16 bases between the two ends. Germline V gene sequence: CDR1 LNHDA, CDR2 SQIVND (reference sequence). The CDR3 sequence is CASKRGTQDSNQPQHF. The CDR3 DNA reads as TGTGCCAGTAAACGAGGGACCCAGGATAGCAATCAGCCCCAGCATTTT.

The chain is built from TRBV28 and TRBJ2-7, with TRBD1 matching 8 bases. J gave up 0 bases and V 8 bases, and 3 bases lay outside the gene matches. The germline V gene encodes CDR1 MDHEN and CDR2 SYDVKM. The CDR3 runs to 13 residues. The CDR3 nucleotides are TGTGCCAGCCGGACAGGGAGCTCCTACGAGCAGTACTTC. Translating gives CASRTGSSYEQYF. The complete variable domain, with remaining parts taken from reference TRBV28 and TRBJ2-7, reads DVKVTQSSRYLVKRTGEKVFLECVQDMDHENMFWYRQDPGLGLRLIYFSYDVKMKEKGDIPEGYSVSREKKERFSLILESASTNQTSMYLCASRTGSSYEQYFGPGTRLTVT.

V usage is TRBV18 and J usage is TRBJ2-7, with D possibly being TRBD1 (6 bases). The germline CDR1 and CDR2 sequences are KGHSH and LQKENI. Trimming cost V 1 base and J 3 bases, with 7 bases left between them. The CDR3 consists of 13 residues. The CDR3 DNA follows: TGTGCCAGCTCACCACGGACAGACTACGAGCAGTACTTC. It yields the protein CASSPRTDYEQYF.

The chain combines TRBV19 with TRBJ2-3; D might be TRBD2 (6 bases). The germline gives CDR1 LNHDA, CDR2 SQIVND (reference sequence). The CDR3 loop spans 14 amino acids. V lost 3 bases, J lost 6 bases, and 13 bases lay in between. The CDR3 loop reads CASSIPGTLDTQYF. The CDR3 nucleotides are TGTGCCAGTAGTATCCCCGGGACTCTGGATACGCAGTATTTT.

The gene calls are TRBV9 and TRBJ2-3; 10 positions match TRBD1. The CDR3 spans 15 residues. The germline V gene encodes CDR1 SGDLS and CDR2 YYNGEE. V lost 5 bases and J lost 1; bases outside the gene matches: 4. The DNA for the CDR3 is TGTGCCAGCAGGGCCGGGACAGGGGGCACAGATACGCAGTATTTT. This sequence encodes CASRAGTGGTDTQYF.

This clone was observed once. The chain links TRBV7-2 to TRBJ2-5; the match to TRBD1 covers 7 bases. After removal of 6 bases from V and 2 bases from J, the junction contained 3 bases not matched to a gene. The germline gives CDR1 SGHTA, CDR2 FQGNSA. The CDR3 covers 13 residues. The CDR3 region is CASRRDRQETQYF. Written as DNA, the CDR3 is TGTGCCAGCAGACGGGACAGACAAGAGACCCAGTACTTC.

V usage is TRBV27 and J usage is TRBJ2-7, with 9 positions matching TRBD1. After removal of 5 bases from V and 5 bases from J, the junction contained 7 bases not matched to a gene. Germline loops: CDR1 MNHEY, CDR2 SMNVEV (reference sequence). The length of the CDR3 is 14 residues. The CDR3 region has the DNA TGTGCCAGCAGTCCCTGGACAGGGGTGAACGAGCAGTACTTC. Amino acid sequence: CASSPWTGVNEQYF.

This chain uses TRBV28 with TRBJ2-5; tentative D call: TRBD2 (5 bases). Per germline, CDR1 MDHEN and CDR2 SYDVKM. This CDR3 contains 14 residues. Trimming left V 5 bases short and J 8 bases short, with 18 bases between. As DNA, the CDR3 is TGTGCCAGCAGTCCCCCTCGGGGTGGGCTTACCCAGTACTTC. Translating gives CASSPPRGGLTQYF. The full variable domain, with the rest looked up from reference TRBV28 and TRBJ2-5, is DVKVTQSSRYLVKRTGEKVFLECVQDMDHENMFWYRQDPGLGLRLIYFSYDVKMKEKGDIPEGYSVSREKKERFSLILESASTNQTSMYLCASSPPRGGLTQYFGPGTRLLVL.

This clone came up a few times. The chain couples TRBV29-1 to TRBJ1-1; D is undetermined. With 1 base removed from V and 1 base from J, the gap between germline ends came to 7 bases. The CDR3 has 13 amino acids. Germline V gene sequence: CDR1 SQVTM, CDR2 ANQGSEA. The CDR3 region is CSVEGSANTEAFF. The CDR3 DNA is TGCAGCGTTGAAGGGTCAGCGAACACTGAAGCTTTCTTT.

The V call is TRBV6-1, the J call TRBJ2-7; D is unclear. V lost 2 bases, J lost 7 bases, and 18 bases lay in between. Germline V gene sequence: CDR1 MNHNS, CDR2 SASEGT. This CDR3 contains 15 residues. The CDR3 DNA reads TGTGCCAGCAGTGAAAACAGCTATACAACTGGAGAGCAGTACTTC. Protein product: CASSENSYTTGEQYF.

This clone was observed a single time. The chain joins TRBV6-6 to TRBJ2-7; a weak D match, TRBD2 (7 bases). The CDR3 is 15 amino acids. Trimming took 6 bases from V and 6 from J, leaving 21 bases between them. Germline CDR1 is MNHNY and CDR2 is SVGAGI (reference sequence). The CDR3 sequence is CASRPAGAGDPEQYF. CDR3 sequence (DNA): TGTGCCAGCAGGCCTGCGGGGGCAGGGGATCCCGAGCAGTACTTC.

J is TRBJ2-7 and V is TRBV5-4; D is perhaps TRBD1 (5 bases). Looked up from germline, CDR1 is SGHNT and CDR2 is YYREEE (reference sequence). CDR3 length: 14 residues. V lost 4 bases to trimming and J lost 3 bases, with 14 bases between them. DNA of the CDR3: TGTGCCAGCAGCCACGACAGTTTATTCTACGAGCAGTACTTC. Its protein product is CASSHDSLFYEQYF.

J is TRBJ2-2 and V is TRBV28; possibly TRBD1 for D (5 bases). This CDR3 has 15 amino acids. The ends were cut back, 3 bases at V and 4 bases at J, with 12 bases in the middle. Germline CDR1 reads MDHEN; CDR2 reads SYDVKM. In DNA, the CDR3 is TGTGCCAGCAGTTTGGCGACAGAGGCCACCGGGGAGCTGTTTTTT. Translating it yields CASSLATEATGELFF.

V and J are TRBV6-2 or TRBV6-3 and TRBJ1-5; D is ambiguous. Germline CDR1 is MNHEY and CDR2 is SVGEGT. The length of the CDR3 is 14 residues. V shed 0 bases and J shed 7 bases, with 10 bases lying between them. The DNA for the CDR3 is TGTGCCAGCAGTTACTCGGAGGAGAGGCAGCCCCAGCATTTT. It encodes CASSYSEERQPQHF.

V usage is TRBV28 and J usage is TRBJ1-3; possible D gene TRBD1, 5 bases. The V gene lost 4 bases and the J gene lost 2 bases, with 9 bases spanning the gap. Looked up from germline, CDR1 is MDHEN and CDR2 is SYDVKM. This CDR3 is 14 amino acids long. The CDR3 loop is CASSWSGTGNTIYF. The CDR3 DNA is TGTGCCAGCAGTTGGTCAGGGACTGGAAACACCATATATTTT.

The J gene is TRBJ2-3, the V gene TRBV6-2 or TRBV6-3; 10 bases are shared with TRBD2. Germline V gene sequence: CDR1 MNHEY, CDR2 SVGEGT. CDR3 size: 16 residues. J gave up 4 bases and V 6 bases, and 10 bases lay outside the gene matches. CDR3 sequence: CASSSGLAGVADTQYF. CDR3 bases: TGTGCCAGCAGCTCCGGTCTAGCGGGAGTAGCAGATACGCAGTATTTT.

This clone was counted a single time. The chain links TRBV16 to TRBJ2-7, with D maybe TRBD2 (6 bases). Germline CDR1 reads KGHSY; CDR2 reads FQNENV. CDR3 length: 18 amino acids. Trimming cost V 0 bases and J 4 bases, with 22 bases left between them. Here the CDR3 DNA reads TGTGCCAGCAGCCAATCGAGGGGAACGGGAGAAGGGTCGTACGAGCAGTACTTC. It codes for CASSQSRGTGEGSYEQYF. The variable domain in full, with the rest retrieved from reference TRBV16 and TRBJ2-7, is GEEVAQTPKHLVRGEGQKAKLYCAPIKGHSYVFWYQQVLKNEFKFLISFQNENVFDETGMPKERFSAKCLPNSPCSLEIQATKLEDSAVYFCASSQSRGTGEGSYEQYFGPGTRLTVT.

The CDR3 loop reads CASSQLGLYGYTF. CDR3 bases: TGTGCCAGCAGCCAACTGGGCTTGTATGGCTACACCTTC. The chain links TRBV7-2 to TRBJ1-2; D call uncertain. Between the trimmed V and J ends, which lost 5 bases and 5 bases, there was a span of 12 bases. The CDR3 loop spans 13 amino acids. Germline CDR1 and CDR2: SGHTA and FQGNSA.

The rearrangement joins TRBV27 to TRBJ1-2, with 10 bases fitting TRBD1. V shed 7 bases and J 8 bases; nucleotides not matched to a gene: 13. The CDR3 is 15 residues long. CDR1 MNHEY and CDR2 SMNVEV come from the germline V gene (reference sequence). Here the CDR3 DNA reads TGTGCCAGCACCCGCCTCGGGACAGGGGTTTCGGGCTACACCTTC. This encodes CASTRLGTGVSGYTF.